One sample yielded the 21 T cell receptor beta chains listed below, sequenced in a study of T-cell reconstitution after alpha-beta-depleted transplantation in children. Unique molecular identifiers were used in preparing the TCRbeta library. TCRdb analysed the PCR reads with MiXCR anew, one entry per CDR3 protein. The data show about 200,000 distinct CDR3 sequences, 6.3% seen once. The material was PBMCs, obtained before TCRalphabeta/CD19-depleted stem cell transplant. Receptors were obtained from a girl less than two years old with combined immunodeficiency, due to receive a stem cell transplant.

The chain carries TRBV7-9 and TRBJ1-2; perhaps TRBD1 as D (5 bases). Trimming removed 4 bases from V and 3 bases from J, with 15 bases in between. Germline V gives CDR1 SEHNR, CDR2 FQNEAQ (reference sequence). The CDR3 is made up of 15 amino acids. CDR3 protein: CASSSAGSSHYGYTF. DNA of the CDR3: TGTGCCAGCAGCTCCGCAGGGAGCAGCCACTATGGCTACACCTTC.

The table lists this clonotype with many counts. The chain recombines TRBV5-1 with TRBJ2-1, with D uncertain. V dropped 0 bases and J dropped 7 bases, with 8 bases sitting between them. Germline-derived CDR1 and CDR2 are SGHRS and YFSETQ. This CDR3 has 13 amino acids. In DNA form, the CDR3 reads TGCGCCAGCAGCTTGGACTACCTTAATGAGCAGTTCTTC. It encodes CASSLDYLNEQFF.

This clonotype was observed at least ten times. The chain is built from TRBV9 and TRBJ2-5, with D possibly being TRBD1 (6 bases). The V and J ends lost 4 bases and 4 bases respectively, with 14 bases between them. Germline lookup yields CDR1 SGDLS and CDR2 YYNGEE. The CDR3 totals 14 residues. CDR3 protein: CASSRRGGTETQYF. The CDR3 DNA reads TGTGCCAGCAGCAGACGAGGGGGAACAGAGACCCAGTACTTC.

This clonotype was detected many times. This rearrangement joins TRBV4-1 to TRBJ2-7; D call uncertain. V shed 2 bases and J shed 2 bases, with 13 bases lying between them. The CDR3 length is 15 residues. Germline CDR1 is MGHRA and CDR2 is YSYEKL. The CDR3 bases are TGCGCCAGCAGCCAATTAGGTCTCCCGACCTACGAGCAGTACTTC. Its translation is CASSQLGLPTYEQYF.

This clonotype was seen repeatedly, ten times or more. V gene TRBV9 combines with J gene TRBJ2-2; either TRBD1 or TRBD2 may supply D (5 bases each). CDR1 SGDLS and CDR2 YYNGEE come from the germline V gene. The CDR3 totals 15 residues. V was clipped by 4 bases and J by 7 bases, with 17 bases between them. DNA for the CDR3: TGTGCCAGCAGCCAAACCGGGACCCACAGCGGGGAGCTGTTTTTT. It yields the protein CASSQTGTHSGELFF.

The table lists this clonotype with many counts. The gene calls are TRBV24-1 and TRBJ1-5; possibly TRBD1 for D (5 bases). V was pared by 2 bases and J by 7 bases, with 17 bases between. This CDR3 spans 16 amino acids. Germline V gene sequence: CDR1 KGHDR, CDR2 SFDVKD. CDR3 amino acids: CATSDSRIGADQPQHF. In DNA, the CDR3 is TGTGCCACCAGTGATTCACGCATCGGGGCCGACCAGCCCCAGCATTTT.

This clonotype was counted ten times or more. J is TRBJ2-7 and V is TRBV7-6; D not resolved. This CDR3 contains 16 residues. Deletions cut 4 bases from V and 3 bases from J, with 19 bases between. Germline V gene sequence: CDR1 SGHVS, CDR2 FNYEAQ. DNA for the CDR3: TGTGCCAGCAGCTCGAGTCACCCGGCTGGGCTCTACGAGCAGTACTTC. It translates to CASSSSHPAGLYEQYF.

DNA for the CDR3: TGCGCCAGCAGCCAACCCAACGGGGGCAAACCCTTTGGGGGCTACACCTTC. Protein product: CASSQPNGGKPFGGYTF. This chain links TRBV4-3 with TRBJ1-2; D possibly corresponds to TRBD1 (6 bases). CDR3 size: 17 residues. Trimming left V 2 bases short and J 8 bases short, with 24 bases between. Germline assignment: CDR1 LGHNA and CDR2 YSLEER.

This clonotype was seen a few times. The J gene is TRBJ1-4, the V gene TRBV4-1; D not resolved. The CDR3 loop spans 14 amino acids. The V gene lost 4 bases and the J gene lost 3 bases, with 9 bases spanning the gap. Germline CDR1 MGHRA, CDR2 YSYEKL. CDR3 nucleotide sequence: TGCGCCAGCAGCCGCGTCGGAGCTAATGAAAAACTGTTTTTT. Protein: CASSRVGANEKLFF.

This clonotype was counted a few times. The chain uses TRBV7-9 and TRBJ2-3; D gene ambiguous. The length of the CDR3 is 16 residues. Trimming took 5 bases from V and 0 from J, leaving 15 bases between them. Germline CDR1 is SEHNR and CDR2 is FQNEAQ (reference sequence). The CDR3 DNA is TGTGCCAGCAGCAACCGGATTAGCCGAAGCACAGATACGCAGTATTTT. Its protein product is CASSNRISRSTDTQYF.

This clonotype was detected ten times or more. V is TRBV12-3 or TRBV12-4 and J is TRBJ1-3; no reliable D call. CDR3 length equals 12 residues. Trimming left V 7 bases short and J 2 bases short, with 6 bases between. CDR3 coding DNA: TGTGCCAGCACCAACACTGGAAACACCATATATTTT. This encodes CASTNTGNTIYF.

There are many counts of this clonotype. V usage is TRBV29-1 and J usage is TRBJ2-3, with TRBD2 as a possible D gene (6 bases). The CDR3 runs to 13 residues. Germline V gene lookup returns CDR1 SQVTM and CDR2 ANQGSEA. The V end lost 7 bases, the J end lost 2 bases, and 13 bases lay between the germline ends. The CDR3 is CSAWDWNTDTQYF. CDR3 DNA: TGCAGCGCCTGGGACTGGAACACAGATACGCAGTATTTT.

Ten or more counts support this clonotype. The chain combines TRBV18 with TRBJ1-5, with a tentative D call TRBD1 (5 bases). Trimming removed 2 bases from V and 2 bases from J, with 13 bases in between. The CDR3 contains 16 residues. CDR1 is KGHSH and CDR2 is LQKENI in the germline V gene. The CDR3 nucleotides are TGTGCCAGCTCACCATCTGGGGGGTACGGCAATCAGCCCCAGCATTTT. It yields the protein CASSPSGGYGNQPQHF.

The chain is built from TRBV2 and TRBJ2-1; no clear D. Per germline, CDR1 SNHLY and CDR2 FYNNEI. The CDR3 spans 13 residues. Trimming took off 10 bases at V and 1 base at J, with 11 bases between the two ends. CDR3 protein: CATDKRSYNEQFF. CDR3 bases: TGTGCCACAGACAAACGTTCCTACAATGAGCAGTTCTTC.

The rearrangement links TRBV11-3 to TRBJ2-3; D possibly uses TRBD1 or TRBD2 (5 bases each). Germline V gene lookup returns CDR1 SGHNT and CDR2 YENEEA. This CDR3 has 16 amino acids. V lost 1 base, J lost 6 bases, and 17 bases lay in between. This CDR3 is CASSLGRPFGADTQYF. The CDR3 DNA follows: TGTGCCAGCAGCTTAGGCCGTCCTTTCGGGGCGGATACGCAGTATTTT.

This clonotype was detected a few times. This chain joins TRBV6-5 and TRBJ2-2; D ambiguous. The CDR3 length is 12 residues. The germline V gene has CDR1 MNHEY and CDR2 SVGAGI. Trimming removed 6 bases at V and 0 bases at J, with 2 bases between. The CDR3 DNA reads TGTGCCAGCAGGTCGAACACCGGGGAGCTGTTTTTT. Protein product: CASRSNTGELFF.

This clonotype was observed at least ten times. The germline gene is not matched at one end of the junction; a read error may be the cause. The chain couples TRBV9 to TRBJ2-3; a weak D match, TRBD2 (7 bases). Germline CDR1 is SGDLS and CDR2 is YYNGEE. The CDR3 has 14 residues. Here the CDR3 DNA reads TGTGCCAGCTGCGTAGGGGGGGGCACAGATACGCAGTATTTT. It translates to CASCVGGGTDTQYF.

V is TRBV29-1 and J is TRBJ2-7; possibly TRBD1 or TRBD2 for D (6 bases each). Germline V gene lookup returns CDR1 SQVTM and CDR2 ANQGSEA. The CDR3 has 14 residues. The V gene lost 6 bases and the J gene lost 0 bases, with 15 bases spanning the gap. The DNA for the CDR3 is TGCAGCGTGGAGGGGGTGGACAGCTCCTACGAGCAGTACTTC. This codes for CSVEGVDSSYEQYF.

This clonotype was recorded many times. The genes are TRBV19 and TRBJ2-1; TRBD2 is a possible D gene (6 bases). The germline V and J ends were trimmed by 0 bases and 2 bases, with 8 bases remaining between them. The CDR3 consists of 15 residues. Germline-derived CDR1 and CDR2 are LNHDA and SQIVND (reference sequence). CDR3 DNA: TGTGCCAGTAGTATAGACGGGAGCCCCTACAATGAGCAGTTCTTC. Encoded protein: CASSIDGSPYNEQFF.

This clonotype was recorded a few times. This sequence joins TRBV7-8 and TRBJ1-2, with 8 bases aligning to TRBD1. The V and J ends lost 1 base and 3 bases, in that order; junction bases with no gene match: 7. The germline gives CDR1 SGHVS, CDR2 FQNEAQ. The CDR3 is 16 amino acids. The CDR3 DNA follows: TGTGCCAGCAGCTTAGGACACAGGGGGGGATACTATGGCTACACCTTC. Translation gives CASSLGHRGGYYGYTF.

The chain combines TRBV4-2 with TRBJ2-2; possibly TRBD1 for D (5 bases). Germline lookup yields CDR1 LGHNA and CDR2 YNFKEQ. The CDR3 extends over 14 amino acids. V was cut by 1 base and J by 6 bases, with 9 bases left in between. The CDR3 DNA is TGTGCCAGCAGCCAAGCCAGGGCTGCCGGGGAGCTGTTTTTT. It translates to CASSQARAAGELFF.